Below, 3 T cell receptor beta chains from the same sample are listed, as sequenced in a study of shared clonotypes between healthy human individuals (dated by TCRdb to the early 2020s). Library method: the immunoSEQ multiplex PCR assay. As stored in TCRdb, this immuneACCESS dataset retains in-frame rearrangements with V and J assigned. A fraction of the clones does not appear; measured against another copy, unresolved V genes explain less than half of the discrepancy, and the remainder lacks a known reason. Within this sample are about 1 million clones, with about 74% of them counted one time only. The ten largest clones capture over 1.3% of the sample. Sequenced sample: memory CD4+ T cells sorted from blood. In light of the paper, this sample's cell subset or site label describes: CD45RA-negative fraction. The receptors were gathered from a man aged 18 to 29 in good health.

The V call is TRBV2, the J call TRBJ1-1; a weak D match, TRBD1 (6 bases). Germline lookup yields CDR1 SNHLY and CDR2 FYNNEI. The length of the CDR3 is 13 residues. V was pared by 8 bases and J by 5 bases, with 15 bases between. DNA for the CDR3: TGTGCCAGCCTCGGACAGAGGCTAACTGAAGCTTTCTTT. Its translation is CASLGQRLTEAFF.

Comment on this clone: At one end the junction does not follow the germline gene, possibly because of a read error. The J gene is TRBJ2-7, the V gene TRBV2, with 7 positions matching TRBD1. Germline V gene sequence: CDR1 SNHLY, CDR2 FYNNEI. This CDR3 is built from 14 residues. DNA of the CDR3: TGTGCCAGCGCTCAAACAGGGGCTATACCATCCTTTTTCTTC. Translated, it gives CASAQTGAIPSFFF.

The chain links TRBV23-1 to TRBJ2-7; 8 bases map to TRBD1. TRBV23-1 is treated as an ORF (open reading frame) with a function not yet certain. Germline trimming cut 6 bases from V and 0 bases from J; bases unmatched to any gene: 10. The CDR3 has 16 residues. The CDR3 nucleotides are TGCGCCAGCAGCCTGGGTATGGGACAGGTCTCCTACGAGCAGTACTTC. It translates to CASSLGMGQVSYEQYF.